This passage covers 31 T cell receptor beta chains from one sample sequenced in a study of T-cell reconstitution after alpha-beta-depleted transplantation in children. Researchers prepared the TCRbeta library using unique molecular identifiers, the study reports. Using its own MiXCR run on the PCR reads, TCRdb lists one record per CDR3 protein. The profile shows over 70,000 distinct CDR3 sequences, 6.5% to 8.5% of them singletons. The sample was PBMCs from the stem cell graft donor, taken from the stem cell graft. The receptors derive from a human donor who donated a stem cell graft to a child with congenital amegakaryocytic thrombocytopenia.

There are many counts of this clonotype. The J gene is TRBJ1-5, the V gene TRBV20-1; 10 bases match TRBD1. The CDR3 sequence is 17 residues long. The germline V gene encodes CDR1 DFQATT and CDR2 SNEGSKA (reference sequence). With V trimmed by 6 bases and J by 3 bases, 14 bases remained unmatched. The CDR3 here is CSASPGQGFPYNQPQHF. Written as DNA, the CDR3 is TGCAGTGCCTCACCGGGACAGGGGTTCCCTTACAATCAGCCCCAGCATTTT.

The chain links TRBV7-9 to TRBJ2-7; 9 bases are shared with TRBD1. V gave up 5 bases and J gave up 5 bases; unmatched junction bases: 13. Germline lookup yields CDR1 SEHNR and CDR2 FQNEAQ (reference sequence). The CDR3 is 16 residues long. The chain's CDR3 is CASSRRGTGLNNEQYF. In DNA form, the CDR3 reads TGTGCCAGCAGCCGTCGCGGGACAGGGTTGAATAACGAGCAGTACTTC.

Ten or more counts support this clonotype. The chain employs TRBV29-1 and TRBJ2-6; D is ambiguous. The V gene's germline CDR1 is SQVTM and CDR2 ANQGSEA. Trimming pared 8 bases from V and 2 bases from J, leaving 10 bases between. The CDR3 length is 13 residues. The CDR3 is CSCKFTGANVLTF. The CDR3 DNA reads as TGCAGCTGTAAGTTCACTGGGGCCAACGTCCTGACTTTC.

In its sample, this clonotype was seen many times. One end of the junction is discordant with germline, which a read error may explain. This sequence joins TRBV7-2 and TRBJ2-7; TRBD1 aligns across 7 bases. The CDR3 loop spans 13 amino acids. Germline values: CDR1 SGHTA, CDR2 FQGNSA. The CDR3: CASSLSNRDSHTF. CDR3 nucleotide sequence: TGTGCCAGCAGCCTCTCGAACCGGGACAGCCACACCTTC. Variable domain in full (rest from reference TRBV7-2 and TRBJ2-7): GAGVSQSPSNKVTEKGKDVELRCDPISGHTALYWYRQSLGQGLEFLIYFQGNSAPDKSGLPSDRFSAERTGGSVSTLTIQRTQQEDSAVYLCASSLSNRDSHTFGPGTRLTVT.

The rearrangement links TRBV21-1 to TRBJ2-1; the DNA was not used to check the table's D call, TRBD1. TRBV21-1 is a listed pseudogene. This CDR3 comprises 17 residues. The CDR3 loop is CASSKSVQGTSYNEQFF. For the CDR3, the DNA is TGTGCCAGCAGCAAAAGTGTGCAGGGAACGTCCTACAATGAGCAGTTCTTC.

This clonotype has at least ten counts. The CDR3 here is CASSLTGEGTQYF. As DNA, the CDR3 is TGTGCCAGCAGCTTGACAGGGGAAGGGACCCAGTACTTC. The chain uses TRBV5-5 and TRBJ2-5; 7 bases are shared with TRBD1. CDR1 and CDR2 (germline): SGHKS, YYEKEE (reference sequence). This CDR3 is built from 13 residues. The trim removed 1 base at V and 7 bases at J, leaving 4 bases unmatched. The full variable domain, with the rest looked up from reference TRBV5-5 and TRBJ2-5, is DAGVTQSPTHLIKTRGQQVTLRCSPISGHKSVSWYQQVLGQGPQFIFQYYEKEERGRGNFPDRFSARQFPNYSSELNVNALLLGDSALYLCASSLTGEGTQYFGPGTRLLVL.

This clonotype was counted many times. The chain is built from TRBV25-1 and TRBJ2-3; D may be TRBD1 (6 bases). The CDR3 extends over 16 amino acids. V was trimmed by 6 bases and J by 2 bases, leaving 18 bases between them. From germline, CDR1 is MGHDK and CDR2 SYGVNS. The CDR3 nucleotides are TGTGCCAGCAGCACCCTTCCGGACAGCCCCACAGATACGCAGTATTTT. Amino acid sequence: CASSTLPDSPTDTQYF.

This clonotype was recorded many times. The chain employs TRBV12-3 or TRBV12-4 and TRBJ1-5; D call uncertain. Deletions cut 5 bases from V and 4 bases from J, with 9 bases between. This CDR3 has 13 amino acids. CDR3 residues: CASSLTRNQPQHF. The CDR3 coding sequence is TGTGCCAGCAGTCTGACCCGAAATCAGCCCCAGCATTTT.

This clonotype was picked up many times. The chain carries TRBV18 and TRBJ2-3; D is unresolved. Germline V gives CDR1 KGHSH, CDR2 LQKENI. This CDR3 spans 15 amino acids. V dropped 2 bases and J dropped 1 base, with 10 bases sitting between them. The CDR3 region is CASSPMGRGTDTQYF. CDR3 DNA sequence: TGTGCCAGCTCACCAATGGGAAGGGGCACAGATACGCAGTATTTT.

This clonotype occurred many times. The chain recombines TRBV6-1 with TRBJ1-1; 7 bases match TRBD1. CDR1 and CDR2 from the germline V gene are MNHNS and SASEGT. CDR3 size: 15 residues. The V segment lost 4 bases and the J segment 5 bases; nucleotides outside the gene matches: 10. This CDR3 reads CASSASLRGGTEAFF. In nucleotides, the CDR3 is TGTGCCAGCAGTGCCTCGCTCAGGGGGGGGACTGAAGCTTTCTTT.

This clonotype was seen at least ten times. DNA of the CDR3: TGTGCCAGCAGCCCTACAGGCGAGCGGGGGACCACAGATACGCAGTATTTT. Residues: CASSPTGERGTTDTQYF. This chain joins TRBV7-7 and TRBJ2-3, with 8 positions matching TRBD2. After removal of 5 bases from V and 2 bases from J, the junction contained 12 bases not matched to a gene. The CDR3 length is 17 residues. Germline CDR1 reads SSHAT; CDR2 reads FNYEAQ (reference sequence). Full variable domain (missing parts from reference TRBV7-7 and TRBJ2-3): GAGVSQSPRYKVTKRGQDVTLRCDPISSHATLYWYQQALGQGPEFLTYFNYEAQPDKSGLPSDRFSAERPEGSISTLTIQRTEQRDSAMYRCASSPTGERGTTDTQYFGPGTRLTVL.

This clonotype was recorded a few times. The rearrangement joins TRBV5-5 to TRBJ2-1; TRBD2 matches 10 bases. The germline V gene encodes CDR1 SGHKS and CDR2 YYEKEE (reference sequence). The CDR3 totals 14 residues. V dropped 2 bases and J dropped 8; count of bases not matched to a gene: 4. DNA for the CDR3: TGTGCCAGCAGCTTTGGGACTAGCGCCGATGAGCAGTTCTTC. This translates into CASSFGTSADEQFF.

The V and J genes are TRBV2 and TRBJ2-5; the match to TRBD2 covers 11 bases. The CDR3 has 17 residues. V shed 0 bases, J shed 4 bases, and the junction held 7 bases outside the gene matches. The germline V gene encodes CDR1 SNHLY and CDR2 FYNNEI. The CDR3 loop reads CASSEALAGGPGETQYF. CDR3 in DNA: TGTGCCAGCAGTGAAGCGTTAGCGGGAGGGCCCGGAGAGACCCAGTACTTC.

This clonotype was recorded at least ten times. This chain connects TRBV9 to TRBJ1-6; D not resolved. V was shortened by 1 base and J by 1 base, with 12 bases between the two germline ends. Germline assignment: CDR1 SGDLS and CDR2 YYNGEE. The CDR3 is 17 residues long. The CDR3 here is CASSVMPTASYNSPLHF. Here the CDR3 DNA reads TGTGCCAGCAGCGTAATGCCCACAGCATCCTATAATTCACCCCTCCACTTT. The complete variable domain, with remaining parts taken from reference TRBV9 and TRBJ1-6, reads DSGVTQTPKHLITATGQRVTLRCSPRSGDLSVYWYQQSLDQGLQFLIQYYNGEERAKGNILERFSAQQFPDLHSELNLSSLELGDSALYFCASSVMPTASYNSPLHFGNGTRLTVT.

In this sample, this clonotype turned up many times. The V gene is TRBV27, the J gene TRBJ1-2; no definite D call. Trimming cost V 7 bases and J 0 bases, with 9 bases left between them. From germline, CDR1 is MNHEY and CDR2 SMNVEV (reference sequence). This CDR3 has 13 residues. The CDR3 DNA reads as TGTGCCAGCATTACGCAGACTAACTATGGCTACACCTTC. This gives the protein CASITQTNYGYTF.

This clonotype appeared many times. This chain connects TRBV20-1 to TRBJ2-1; TRBD1 or TRBD2 may be the D gene (5 bases each). The ends were cut back, 4 bases at V and 0 bases at J, with 28 bases in the middle. CDR1 and CDR2 (germline): DFQATT, SNEGSKA (reference sequence). The CDR3 runs to 20 residues. CDR3 loop: CSAISANRDARRGSYNEQFF. The CDR3 coding sequence is TGCAGTGCTATTTCGGCTAACCGGGACGCGCGTCGGGGCTCCTACAATGAGCAGTTCTTC.

This clonotype appeared many times. The chain links TRBV5-8 to TRBJ1-2; D call uncertain. CDR1 and CDR2 (germline): SGHTS, YDEGEE. This CDR3 has 14 amino acids. V was shortened by 5 bases and J by 1 base, with 12 bases between the two germline ends. The CDR3 region has the DNA TGTGCCAGCAGATCTGGGCGATATAACTATGGCTACACCTTC. Translating gives CASRSGRYNYGYTF.

This clonotype was picked up a small number of times. The chain has TRBV2 and TRBJ1-5; tentative D call: TRBD1 (6 bases). Germline CDR1 is SNHLY and CDR2 is FYNNEI. Trimming shortened V by 6 bases and J by 7 bases, and 16 bases separated the two germline ends. The CDR3 runs to 14 residues. CDR3 loop: CASSVQGRLQPQHF. DNA for the CDR3: TGTGCCAGCAGCGTACAGGGAAGGTTACAGCCCCAGCATTTT.

This clonotype was observed a handful of times. The chain couples TRBV2 to TRBJ2-1, with D possibly being TRBD1 (6 bases). This CDR3 has 15 residues. V was trimmed by 6 bases and J by 4 bases, leaving 16 bases between them. Germline CDR1 is SNHLY and CDR2 is FYNNEI. The DNA of the CDR3 is TGTGCCAGCAGAAGTGGAGGCCAGGGGTACAATGAGCAGTTCTTC. It specifies CASRSGGQGYNEQFF.

This clonotype has at least ten counts. The gene calls are TRBV5-6 and TRBJ2-7, with 9 bases identical to TRBD2. Trimming took 0 bases from V and 0 from J; bases not matched to a gene: 10. Germline CDR1 is SGHDT and CDR2 is YYEEEE. The CDR3 is 18 amino acids. The CDR3 DNA reads as TGTGCCAGCAGCTTGGCCAGGTTAGCGGGAGACAACTCCTACGAGCAGTACTTC. As protein: CASSLARLAGDNSYEQYF. Using reference TRBV5-6 and TRBJ2-7 for the parts outside the CDR3, the full variable domain is DAGVTQSPTHLIKTRGQQVTLRCSPKSGHDTVSWYQQALGQGPQFIFQYYEEEERQRGNFPDRFSGHQFPNYSSELNVNALLLGDSALYLCASSLARLAGDNSYEQYFGPGTRLTVT.

Turning to this clonotype: A read error may account for a junction end that differs from germline. CDR3 in amino acids: CASSLTGDSGANGLTF. CDR3 DNA: TGTGCCAGCAGTTTGACAGGGGACTCTGGGGCCAACGGCCTGACTTTC. The rearrangement joins TRBV27 to TRBJ2-6; TRBD1 matches at 8 bases. This CDR3 spans 16 amino acids. Germline V gives CDR1 MNHEY, CDR2 SMNVEV (reference sequence).

This clonotype has a count of ten or more. The chain joins TRBV7-9 to TRBJ2-3; either TRBD1 or TRBD2 may fit D (6 bases each). V lost 7 bases, J lost 5 bases, and 16 bases lay in between. Per the germline V gene, CDR1 is SEHNR and CDR2 is FQNEAQ (reference sequence). CDR3 length equals 14 residues. In DNA form, the CDR3 reads TGTGCCAGCACCCGACTAGGGGGGATAGATACGCAGTATTTT. This encodes CASTRLGGIDTQYF.

This clonotype was recorded many times. The chain joins TRBV10-3 to TRBJ2-7; 7 bases are a match to TRBD1. Germline-derived CDR1 and CDR2 are ENHRY and SYGVKD. J gave up 4 bases and V 4 bases, and 7 bases lay outside the gene matches. The CDR3 is 14 residues long. CDR3 loop: CAISGTGIRYEQYF. In nucleotides, the CDR3 is TGTGCCATCAGTGGGACAGGAATAAGGTACGAGCAGTACTTC.

This clonotype has ten or more counts. The rearrangement joins TRBV28 to TRBJ2-7; 7 bases agree with TRBD2. V gave up 8 bases and J gave up 0 bases; unmatched junction bases: 16. The CDR3 length is 17 residues. From germline, CDR1 is MDHEN and CDR2 SYDVKM. As DNA, the CDR3 is TGTGCCAGCCTGGGCCAGGTGGGGGGGGGAAGCTCCTACGAGCAGTACTTC. This gives the protein CASLGQVGGGSSYEQYF. The full variable domain, with the rest looked up from reference TRBV28 and TRBJ2-7, is DVKVTQSSRYLVKRTGEKVFLECVQDMDHENMFWYRQDPGLGLRLIYFSYDVKMKEKGDIPEGYSVSREKKERFSLILESASTNQTSMYLCASLGQVGGGSSYEQYFGPGTRLTVT.

This clonotype was counted at least ten times. The chain couples TRBV4-3 to TRBJ2-1; TRBD2 might be the D (6 bases). The germline CDR1 and CDR2 sequences are LGHNA and YSLEER. Trimming left V 0 bases short and J 7 bases short, with 22 bases between. This CDR3 has 18 amino acids. CDR3 DNA sequence: TGCGCCAGCAGCCAAGATTATGTAGGGACTTCCTCATTAAATGAGCAGTTCTTC. Translated, it gives CASSQDYVGTSSLNEQFF.

This clonotype has a count of ten or more. One end of the junction is discordant with germline, which a read error may explain. The V gene is TRBV7-2, the J gene TRBJ2-3; 9 bases match TRBD2. From germline, CDR1 is SGHTA and CDR2 FQGNSA. There are 13 residues in the CDR3. Here the CDR3 DNA reads TGTGCCAGCAGCTTAGATGGCGGGGGGGGTACCTTTTGG. It is translated as CASSLDGGGGTFW.

This clonotype was observed at least ten times. The J gene is TRBJ1-5, the V gene TRBV4-1; D is uncertain. This CDR3 contains 15 residues. V was shortened by 3 bases and J by 0 bases, with 9 bases between the two germline ends. Germline CDR1 and CDR2: MGHRA and YSYEKL. The DNA of the CDR3 is TGCGCCAGCAGCCATCGGCACCTTAGCAATCAGCCCCAGCATTTT. Encoded protein: CASSHRHLSNQPQHF.

The sample holds many counts of this clonotype. The genes are TRBV2 and TRBJ2-1; 7 bases align to TRBD2. The junction had 8 bases not matched to a gene; V was cut back by 11 bases and J by 7 bases. Germline V lookup: CDR1 SNHLY, CDR2 FYNNEI. The length of the CDR3 is 12 residues. CDR3 loop: CAGQTSSNEQFF. Here the CDR3 DNA reads TGTGCCGGGCAGACTAGCAGTAATGAGCAGTTCTTC.

The table lists this clonotype with a few counts. This chain connects TRBV11-2 to TRBJ1-1; a weak D match, TRBD1 (5 bases). Trimming pared 2 bases from V and 4 bases from J, leaving 17 bases between. This CDR3 is 16 amino acids long. Per the germline V gene, CDR1 is SGHAT and CDR2 is FQNNGV. The DNA for the CDR3 is TGTGCCAGCAGCTTATTCCCCCCGCCAGGGACCACTGAAGCTTTCTTT. Translating it yields CASSLFPPPGTTEAFF. The full variable domain, in which reference TRBV11-2 and TRBJ1-1 provide the parts outside the CDR3, is EAGVAQSPRYKIIEKRQSVAFWCNPISGHATLYWYQQILGQGPKLLIQFQNNGVVDDSQLPKDRFSAERLKGVDSTLKIQPAKLEDSAVYLCASSLFPPPGTTEAFFGQGTRLTVV.

In its sample, this clonotype was seen many times. This chain joins TRBV20-1 and TRBJ2-1; 9 bases fit TRBD2. Trimming cost V 1 base and J 4 bases; bases outside gene matches: 2. The CDR3 has 14 residues. Germline assignment: CDR1 DFQATT and CDR2 SNEGSKA (reference sequence). Here the CDR3 reads CSARGLADYNEQFF. In DNA, the CDR3 is TGCAGTGCTAGAGGACTAGCGGATTACAATGAGCAGTTCTTC.

This clonotype was recorded at least ten times. This chain uses TRBV25-1 with TRBJ1-2, with a weak D call TRBD1 (6 bases). Deletions cut 4 bases from V and 4 bases from J, with 19 bases between. The CDR3 extends over 16 amino acids. CDR1 MGHDK and CDR2 SYGVNS come from the germline V gene. Here the CDR3 DNA reads TGTGCCAGCAGTGGTCCCACAGGGTCGGGGCCCTATGGCTACACCTTC. Amino acids: CASSGPTGSGPYGYTF.